This T cell receptor beta chain stems from a study of beta chain features in type 1 diabetes. Study-level results: There was a moderate but significant shortening of TCRB CDR3s in all four CD4+ subsets of Type 1 diabetes patients. HLA effects on TCRB rearrangement stayed unresolved here. More deletions and fewer insertions at VDJ junctions were seen in type 1 diabetes patients.

V lost 2 bases to trimming and J lost 1 base, with 5 bases between them. CDR1 and CDR2 from the germline V gene are SGHDN and FVKESK. This CDR3 has 13 residues. A note on this clone: Antigen unknown.

Reverse transcription of all isolated RNA meant that expressed TCRB transcripts were sequenced. Sequenced by immunoSEQ multiplex PCR; TCRdb stores in-frame clones only, minus some. Counted here are roughly 260,000 clones, roughly a tenth occurring once; the ten biggest clones make up about 0.018%. The chain employs TRBV14 and TRBJ2-5, with D uncertain. Source material: naive CD4+ T cells from blood. The receptor's source is a man aged 25 to 40 with type 1 diabetes. The CDR3 nucleotides read TGTGCCAGCAGCCAACTACTCCAAGAGACCCAGTACTTC. Translating it yields CASSQLLQETQYF.